This is a list of T cell receptor beta chains from one sample in a study of T-cell reconstitution after alpha-beta-depleted transplantation in children. In TCRdb, the PCR reads were re-called with MiXCR into one record per CDR3 protein. This table holds around 580,000 distinct CDR3 sequences, around 23% found once. The specimen was PBMCs, mostly from graft donor cells, collected 360 days after TCRalphabeta/CD19-depleted stem cell transplant. Source of these receptors: a boy in the first two years of life who had a stem cell transplant for acute myeloid leukemia, so the T cells may come from the graft donor. CDR3s include the opening cysteine and the closing phenylalanine or tryptophan. Fields, in order: J gene, clone size, V gene, CDR3 length, D gene, CDR3 protein, CDR3 DNA. A D gene is named only where the DNA matches it firmly. Clone size is not always given. Where it is, it says once, few, many or a class for expanded clones.

j_call: TRBJ1-2; clone_size: many; v_call: TRBV30; cdr3_length: 13; d_call: -; cdr3_aa: CAWSVVGPYGYTF; cdr3_nt: TGTGCCTGGAGTGTAGTAGGGCCATATGGCTACACCTTC
j_call: TRBJ1-3; clone_size: once; v_call: TRBV6-5; cdr3_length: 16; d_call: TRBD1; cdr3_aa: CASSYGRQGSGNTIYF; cdr3_nt: TGTGCCAGCAGTTACGGTCGACAGGGTTCAGGAAACACCATATATTTT
j_call: TRBJ2-3; clone_size: few; v_call: TRBV20-1; cdr3_length: 19; d_call: TRBD2; cdr3_aa: CSARDRTSGGARMVDTQYF; cdr3_nt: TGCAGTGCTAGAGATAGGACTAGCGGGGGGGCCAGGATGGTCGATACGCAGTATTTT
j_call: TRBJ2-1; clone_size: -; v_call: TRBV7-2; cdr3_length: 15; d_call: -; cdr3_aa: CASSLRSGFNNEQFF; cdr3_nt: TGTGCCAGCAGCTTAAGATCGGGGTTTAACAATGAGCAGTTCTTC
j_call: TRBJ2-3; clone_size: many; v_call: TRBV4-3; cdr3_length: 17; d_call: -; cdr3_aa: CASSQDRGTPSTDTQYF; cdr3_nt: TGCGCCAGCAGCCAAGATAGGGGGACCCCTAGCACAGATACGCAGTATTTT
j_call: TRBJ2-5; clone_size: many; v_call: TRBV29-1; cdr3_length: 10; d_call: -; cdr3_aa: CSVATGGQYF; cdr3_nt: TGCAGCGTTGCGACGGGTGGCCAGTACTTC
j_call: TRBJ2-5; clone_size: -; v_call: TRBV20-1; cdr3_length: 11; d_call: -; cdr3_aa: CSAQLGETQYF; cdr3_nt: TGCAGTGCCCAGCTGGGGGAGACCCAGTACTTC
j_call: TRBJ2-6; clone_size: many; v_call: TRBV6-1; cdr3_length: 16; d_call: -; cdr3_aa: CASSKFGRTGANVLTF; cdr3_nt: TGTGCCAGCAGCAAGTTCGGGCGTACTGGGGCCAACGTCCTGACTTTC
j_call: TRBJ1-4; clone_size: few; v_call: TRBV12-3/TRBV12-4; cdr3_length: 16; d_call: -; cdr3_aa: CASSLGGPLLNEKLFF; cdr3_nt: TGTGCCAGCAGCCTGGGGGGGCCGCTTTTAAATGAAAAACTGTTTTTT
j_call: TRBJ2-1; clone_size: -; v_call: TRBV20-1; cdr3_length: 15; d_call: -; cdr3_aa: CSARDPLTGGNEQFF; cdr3_nt: TGCAGTGCTAGAGATCCCCTGACTGGAGGCAATGAGCAGTTCTTC
j_call: TRBJ2-7; clone_size: -; v_call: TRBV30; cdr3_length: 11; d_call: -; cdr3_aa: CAWSGYYEQYF; cdr3_nt: TGTGCCTGGAGTGGGTATTACGAGCAGTACTTC
j_call: TRBJ2-7; clone_size: few; v_call: TRBV6-2/TRBV6-3; cdr3_length: 13; d_call: -; cdr3_aa: CASSYLIIHEQYF; cdr3_nt: TGTGCCAGCAGTTACCTGATAATACACGAGCAGTACTTC
j_call: TRBJ2-5; clone_size: few; v_call: TRBV6-1; cdr3_length: 13; d_call: TRBD2; cdr3_aa: CASSESGAETQYF; cdr3_nt: TGTGCCAGCAGTGAAAGCGGGGCGGAGACCCAGTACTTC
j_call: TRBJ1-2; clone_size: -; v_call: TRBV20-1; cdr3_length: 15; d_call: TRBD1; cdr3_aa: CSASSDRRRTYGYTF; cdr3_nt: TGCAGTGCTTCATCGGACAGGCGGAGAACCTATGGCTACACCTTC
j_call: TRBJ2-6; clone_size: -; v_call: TRBV6-1; cdr3_length: 15; d_call: -; cdr3_aa: CASGRQTTGANVLTF; cdr3_nt: TGTGCCAGCGGCCGGCAAACCACTGGGGCCAACGTCCTGACTTTC
j_call: TRBJ2-3; clone_size: -; v_call: TRBV4-3; cdr3_length: 16; d_call: -; cdr3_aa: CASSQETRGGTDTQYF; cdr3_nt: TGCGCCAGCAGCCAAGAGACCCGGGGCGGCACAGATACGCAGTATTTT
j_call: TRBJ2-3; clone_size: few; v_call: TRBV12-3/TRBV12-4; cdr3_length: 14; d_call: -; cdr3_aa: CASSLFRAPDTQYF; cdr3_nt: TGTGCCAGCAGTTTATTTCGAGCCCCAGATACGCAGTATTTT
j_call: TRBJ2-7; clone_size: -; v_call: TRBV20-1; cdr3_length: 13; d_call: -; cdr3_aa: CSARGSNGYEQYF; cdr3_nt: TGCAGTGCTAGAGGATCTAATGGATACGAGCAGTACTTC
j_call: TRBJ1-1; clone_size: few; v_call: TRBV20-1; cdr3_length: 13; d_call: -; cdr3_aa: CSARTPGYTEAFF; cdr3_nt: TGCAGTGCTAGAACACCAGGGTACACTGAAGCTTTCTTT
j_call: TRBJ2-1; clone_size: many; v_call: TRBV12-3/TRBV12-4; cdr3_length: 17; d_call: TRBD2; cdr3_aa: CASSLALRLAGGNEQFF; cdr3_nt: TGTGCCAGCAGTTTAGCGCTTCGGCTAGCGGGGGGGAATGAGCAGTTCTTC
j_call: TRBJ2-3; clone_size: medium-sized; v_call: TRBV7-8; cdr3_length: 16; d_call: -; cdr3_aa: CASSLAGALITDTQYF; cdr3_nt: TGTGCCAGCAGCTTAGCGGGGGCCCTTATCACAGATACGCAGTATTTT
j_call: TRBJ2-1; clone_size: -; v_call: TRBV27; cdr3_length: 12; d_call: -; cdr3_aa: CASTSLLYEQFF; cdr3_nt: TGTGCCAGCACTTCTCTTCTGTATGAGCAGTTCTTC
j_call: TRBJ1-2; clone_size: few; v_call: TRBV20-1; cdr3_length: 14; d_call: TRBD1; cdr3_aa: CSARDLGQGDGYTF; cdr3_nt: TGCAGTGCTAGAGATCTTGGACAGGGGGATGGCTACACCTTC
j_call: TRBJ2-7; clone_size: once; v_call: TRBV27; cdr3_length: 14; d_call: -; cdr3_aa: CASNRAGLSYEQYF; cdr3_nt: TGTGCCAGCAATCGAGCAGGGCTAAGCTACGAGCAGTACTTC
j_call: TRBJ2-1; clone_size: -; v_call: TRBV9; cdr3_length: 15; d_call: TRBD1; cdr3_aa: CASSLVGDRANEQFF; cdr3_nt: TGTGCCAGCAGCCTAGTAGGGGACAGGGCTAATGAGCAGTTCTTC
j_call: TRBJ2-5; clone_size: few; v_call: TRBV20-1; cdr3_length: 14; d_call: -; cdr3_aa: CSARDLMGTETQYF; cdr3_nt: TGCAGTGCTAGGGACCTCATGGGTACTGAGACCCAGTACTTC
j_call: TRBJ1-6; clone_size: few; v_call: TRBV7-2; cdr3_length: 14; d_call: -; cdr3_aa: CASSFGTKNSPLHF; cdr3_nt: TGTGCCAGCAGCTTCGGGACAAAGAATTCACCCCTCCACTTT
j_call: TRBJ1-2; clone_size: few; v_call: TRBV7-6; cdr3_length: 13; d_call: TRBD1; cdr3_aa: CASSLDRGHGYTF; cdr3_nt: TGTGCCAGCAGCTTAGACAGGGGACATGGCTACACCTTC
j_call: TRBJ2-1; clone_size: -; v_call: TRBV7-6; cdr3_length: 17; d_call: -; cdr3_aa: CASSLEVGASSYNEQFF; cdr3_nt: TGTGCCAGCAGCTTAGAGGTGGGGGCGAGCTCCTACAATGAGCAGTTCTTC
j_call: TRBJ2-1; clone_size: -; v_call: TRBV24-1; cdr3_length: 15; d_call: TRBD1; cdr3_aa: CATEDTGGSYNEQFF; cdr3_nt: TGTGCCACCGAGGATACAGGGGGCTCCTACAATGAGCAGTTCTTC
j_call: TRBJ1-5; clone_size: few; v_call: TRBV20-1; cdr3_length: 13; d_call: TRBD1; cdr3_aa: CSAPRTGNQPQHF; cdr3_nt: TGCAGTGCTCCTCGGACAGGGAATCAGCCCCAGCATTTT
j_call: TRBJ2-1; clone_size: many; v_call: TRBV29-1; cdr3_length: 14; d_call: TRBD1; cdr3_aa: CSVEDRQGADEQFF; cdr3_nt: TGCAGCGTTGAAGATCGCCAGGGGGCGGATGAGCAGTTCTTC
j_call: TRBJ2-1; clone_size: -; v_call: TRBV7-3; cdr3_length: 14; d_call: TRBD1; cdr3_aa: CASSSPGQVNEQFF; cdr3_nt: TGTGCCAGCAGCTCTCCGGGACAGGTCAATGAGCAGTTCTTC
j_call: TRBJ2-5; clone_size: many; v_call: TRBV7-2; cdr3_length: 16; d_call: TRBD2; cdr3_aa: CASSPRLAGGQETQYF; cdr3_nt: TGTGCCAGCAGCCCTCGACTAGCGGGGGGGCAAGAGACCCAGTACTTC
j_call: TRBJ2-2; clone_size: few; v_call: TRBV20-1; cdr3_length: 16; d_call: TRBD1; cdr3_aa: CSARAAQGMNTGELFF; cdr3_nt: TGCAGTGCTAGAGCCGCACAGGGGATGAACACCGGGGAGCTGTTTTTT
j_call: TRBJ2-5; clone_size: few; v_call: TRBV20-1; cdr3_length: 14; d_call: -; cdr3_aa: CSARRGGPGETQYF; cdr3_nt: TGCAGTGCTAGGCGCGGAGGACCGGGAGAGACCCAGTACTTC
j_call: TRBJ2-3; clone_size: few; v_call: TRBV12-3/TRBV12-4; cdr3_length: 11; d_call: -; cdr3_aa: CASSALNTQYF; cdr3_nt: TGTGCCAGCAGCGCACTAAATACGCAGTATTTT
j_call: TRBJ1-2; clone_size: many; v_call: TRBV3-1; cdr3_length: 16; d_call: -; cdr3_aa: CASTARGASRNYGYTF; cdr3_nt: TGTGCCAGCACTGCGCGTGGAGCGTCCAGAAACTATGGCTACACCTTC
j_call: TRBJ2-1; clone_size: few; v_call: TRBV12-3/TRBV12-4; cdr3_length: 14; d_call: TRBD1; cdr3_aa: CASSFVDRGNEQFF; cdr3_nt: TGTGCCAGCAGTTTCGTGGACAGGGGAAATGAGCAGTTCTTC
j_call: TRBJ2-5; clone_size: -; v_call: TRBV4-2; cdr3_length: 14; d_call: -; cdr3_aa: CAMGPGRTEETQYF; cdr3_nt: TGTGCCATGGGCCCCGGGCGGACTGAAGAGACCCAGTACTTC
j_call: TRBJ2-3; clone_size: many; v_call: TRBV15; cdr3_length: 13; d_call: -; cdr3_aa: CATSRGRTNTQYF; cdr3_nt: TGTGCCACCAGCAGAGGACGGACAAATACGCAGTATTTT
j_call: TRBJ2-3; clone_size: many; v_call: TRBV25-1; cdr3_length: 17; d_call: TRBD2; cdr3_aa: CASSDRSSGGSTDTQYF; cdr3_nt: TGTGCCAGCAGTGACCGGAGTAGCGGGGGCAGCACAGATACGCAGTATTTT
j_call: TRBJ1-1; clone_size: -; v_call: TRBV12-3/TRBV12-4; cdr3_length: 13; d_call: TRBD1; cdr3_aa: CASIPGGAGEAFF; cdr3_nt: TGTGCCAGCATCCCAGGGGGGGCGGGAGAAGCTTTCTTT
j_call: TRBJ2-7; clone_size: -; v_call: TRBV7-2; cdr3_length: 16; d_call: TRBD2; cdr3_aa: CASSLDVWGGRNEQYF; cdr3_nt: TGTGCCAGCAGCTTAGATGTTTGGGGGGGTCGGAACGAGCAGTACTTC
j_call: TRBJ2-1; clone_size: few; v_call: TRBV6-1; cdr3_length: 16; d_call: TRBD2; cdr3_aa: CASSRGGLAGDNEQFF; cdr3_nt: TGTGCCAGCAGCCGGGGTGGACTAGCGGGGGACAATGAGCAGTTCTTC
j_call: TRBJ1-1; clone_size: -; v_call: TRBV25-1; cdr3_length: 13; d_call: -; cdr3_aa: CASRRRGDTEAFF; cdr3_nt: TGTGCCAGCCGACGGCGGGGGGACACTGAAGCTTTCTTT
j_call: TRBJ2-1; clone_size: -; v_call: TRBV5-1; cdr3_length: 15; d_call: TRBD2; cdr3_aa: CASSLVGSGANEQFF; cdr3_nt: TGCGCCAGCAGCTTGGTGGGTAGCGGGGCCAATGAGCAGTTCTTC
j_call: TRBJ2-5; clone_size: few; v_call: TRBV20-1; cdr3_length: 15; d_call: -; cdr3_aa: CSARDPGQVEETQYF; cdr3_nt: TGCAGTGCTAGAGATCCGGGACAAGTAGAAGAGACCCAGTACTTC
j_call: TRBJ1-3; clone_size: once; v_call: TRBV14; cdr3_length: 17; d_call: -; cdr3_aa: CASSQDLERHSGNAIYF; cdr3_nt: TGTGCCAGCAGCCAAGATCTGGAGAGACACTCTGGAAACGCCATATATTTT
j_call: TRBJ2-2; clone_size: few; v_call: TRBV29-1; cdr3_length: 12; d_call: -; cdr3_aa: CSVTGNTGELFF; cdr3_nt: TGCAGCGTGACAGGGAACACCGGGGAGCTGTTTTTT
j_call: TRBJ2-1; clone_size: -; v_call: TRBV7-2; cdr3_length: 15; d_call: TRBD2; cdr3_aa: CASSLGPAGDDKQFF; cdr3_nt: TGTGCCAGCAGCTTAGGGCCAGCGGGGGACGATAAGCAGTTCTTC
j_call: TRBJ2-1; clone_size: -; v_call: TRBV30; cdr3_length: 12; d_call: -; cdr3_aa: CAWSLTGREQFF; cdr3_nt: TGTGCCTGGAGTCTCACAGGGCGGGAGCAGTTCTTC
j_call: TRBJ1-5; clone_size: many; v_call: TRBV6-5; cdr3_length: 12; d_call: -; cdr3_aa: CASRTGLGPQHF; cdr3_nt: TGTGCCAGCAGGACGGGGCTGGGGCCCCAGCATTTT
j_call: TRBJ2-7; clone_size: -; v_call: TRBV5-6; cdr3_length: 15; d_call: -; cdr3_aa: CASSLEGWLSYEQYF; cdr3_nt: TGTGCCAGCAGCTTGGAGGGTTGGCTCTCCTACGAGCAGTACTTC
j_call: TRBJ1-6; clone_size: -; v_call: TRBV27; cdr3_length: 16; d_call: TRBD1; cdr3_aa: CASSFRGTGRNSPLHF; cdr3_nt: TGTGCCAGCAGTTTCCGGGGGACAGGACGGAATTCACCCCTCCACTTT
j_call: TRBJ2-7; clone_size: -; v_call: TRBV7-2; cdr3_length: 16; d_call: -; cdr3_aa: CASSVSARTSMGEQYF; cdr3_nt: TGTGCCAGCAGCGTTTCGGCGCGGACCAGCATGGGAGAGCAGTACTTC
j_call: TRBJ1-1; clone_size: many; v_call: TRBV7-9; cdr3_length: 15; d_call: -; cdr3_aa: CASSLISNRNTEAFF; cdr3_nt: TGTGCCAGCAGCCTGATATCCAACAGAAACACTGAAGCTTTCTTT
j_call: TRBJ2-3; clone_size: few; v_call: TRBV10-3; cdr3_length: 13; d_call: -; cdr3_aa: CAIRIADTDTQYF; cdr3_nt: TGTGCCATCAGGATAGCGGATACAGATACGCAGTATTTT
j_call: TRBJ2-2; clone_size: many; v_call: TRBV12-3/TRBV12-4; cdr3_length: 15; d_call: -; cdr3_aa: CASSFLTQVTGELFF; cdr3_nt: TGTGCCAGCAGTTTTCTGACGCAAGTAACGGGGGAGCTGTTTTTT